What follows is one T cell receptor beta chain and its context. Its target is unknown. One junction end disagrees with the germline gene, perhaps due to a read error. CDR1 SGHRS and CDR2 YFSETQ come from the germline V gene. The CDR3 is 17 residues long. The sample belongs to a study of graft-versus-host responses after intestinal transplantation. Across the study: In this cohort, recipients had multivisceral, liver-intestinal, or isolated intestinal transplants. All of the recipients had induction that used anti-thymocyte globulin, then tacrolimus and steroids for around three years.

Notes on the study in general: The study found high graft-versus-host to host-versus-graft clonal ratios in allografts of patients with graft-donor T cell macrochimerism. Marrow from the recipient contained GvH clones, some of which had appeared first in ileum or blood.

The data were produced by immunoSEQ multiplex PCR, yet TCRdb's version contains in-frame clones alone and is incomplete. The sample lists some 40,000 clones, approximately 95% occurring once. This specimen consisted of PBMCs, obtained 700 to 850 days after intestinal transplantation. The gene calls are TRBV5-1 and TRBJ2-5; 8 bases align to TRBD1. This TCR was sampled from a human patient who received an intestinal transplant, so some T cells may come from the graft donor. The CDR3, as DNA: TGCGCCAGCAGCTTGGCCCCGGGGACAGGTTCACAAGAGACCCAGCACTTC. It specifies CASSLAPGTGSQETQHF.